What follows describes a single T cell receptor beta chain. This sample stems from a study of OX40 agonist ivuxolimab in advanced cancers. Using immunoSEQ multiplex PCR, the repertoire was profiled, and TCRdb retains in-frame clones only, with some absent. The table lists around 80,000 clones, about 80% of them singletons, with around 2.9% in the top ten. This CDR3 has 15 amino acids. Germline CDR1 and CDR2: SGHTA and FQGNSA. The J segment lost 4 bases and the V segment lost 5 bases, leaving 9 bases of the junction unmatched. V and J are TRBV7-2 and TRBJ1-2; 8 positions match TRBD1. The sequence was obtained from an adult with an advanced solid tumor such as melanoma, head and neck, liver or kidney cancer. The sample was CD4+ or CD8+ T cells sorted from blood, taken in a trial of the OX40 agonist ivuxolimab. This CDR3 is CASSPLGGTGYGYTF. CDR3 nucleotides: TGTGCCAGCAGCCCATTGGGAGGGACAGGCTATGGCTACACCTTC.